A selection of T cell receptor beta chains follows, all from one sample in a study of shared clonotypes between healthy human individuals. Some clones are missing from TCRdb's copy, which holds only in-frame ones; the method was immunoSEQ multiplex PCR. There are around 700,000 clones in the sample; approximately 90% occur only once, and about 24% lies in the top ten. The sample comprised naive CD8+ T cells sorted from blood. These receptors were collected from a man aged 30-40 years in good health. CDR3s include the opening cysteine and the closing phenylalanine or tryptophan. The D gene is left open where the match is weak. Size tells how often a clone was seen (once, few, many) or the class of an expanded clone, and some rows leave it out.

j_gene | d_gene | v_gene | abundance | CDR3aa | CDR3nt
TRBJ2-7 | NA | TRBV4-3 | NA | CASSQVGQREQYF | TGCGCCAGCAGCCAAGTCGGACAACGGGAGCAGTACTTC
TRBJ2-2 | TRBD2 | TRBV9 | NA | CASSPRTSGTGELFF | TGTGCCAGCAGCCCGCGGACTAGCGGCACCGGGGAGCTGTTTTTT
TRBJ2-2 | TRBD2 | TRBV29-1 | NA | CSVLGRGTGELFF | TGCAGCGTTCTCGGGAGGGGCACCGGGGAGCTGTTTTTT
TRBJ1-4 | NA | TRBV6-6 | NA | CASSYGTGTNEKLFF | TGTGCCAGCAGTTACGGTACAGGGACTAATGAAAAACTGTTTTTT
TRBJ2-5 | TRBD2 | TRBV27 | NA | CASSLRHTRASGNQETQYF | TGTGCCAGCAGTTTACGCCATACGCGGGCTAGCGGGAACCAAGAGACCCAGTACTTC
TRBJ2-1 | TRBD2 | TRBV11-2 | NA | CASSLVPSGSYEQFF | TGTGCCAGCAGCTTAGTCCCTAGCGGGAGTTATGAGCAGTTCTTC
TRBJ2-1 | TRBD2 | TRBV5-6 | NA | CASSLDTGLAGVNEQFF | TGTGCCAGCAGCTTGGATACGGGACTAGCGGGAGTCAATGAGCAGTTCTTC
TRBJ2-3 | NA | TRBV11-2 | NA | CASEEGDTQYF | TGTGCCAGCGAGGAGGGAGATACGCAGTATTTT
TRBJ1-4 | NA | TRBV5-6 | NA | CASSLAVAANEKLFF | TGTGCCAGCAGCTTGGCGGTGGCGGCTAATGAAAAACTGTTTTTT
TRBJ2-7 | NA | TRBV5-4 | NA | CASSLMGSHEQYF | TGTGCCAGCAGCTTGATGGGAAGCCACGAGCAGTACTTC
TRBJ2-3 | NA | TRBV30 | NA | CAWSVLGTTDTQYF | TGTGCCTGGAGTGTTCTCGGGACCACAGATACGCAGTATTTT
TRBJ2-5 | TRBD1 | TRBV10-2 | NA | CASSDPGQGARETQYF | TGCGCCAGCAGTGACCCGGGACAGGGGGCGCGGGAGACCCAGTACTTC
TRBJ2-7 | TRBD1 | TRBV5-1 | NA | CASSLDREWSQYF | TGCGCCAGCAGCCTAGACAGGGAATGGTCCCAGTACTTC
TRBJ2-7 | NA | TRBV21-1 | NA | CASSVALQGVRGQYF | TGTGCCAGCAGCGTCGCACTGCAGGGGGTTAGAGGGCAGTACTTC
TRBJ2-1 | TRBD2 | TRBV27 | NA | CASSLSRSGSGDEQFF | TGTGCCAGCAGTTTATCTCGTAGCGGGAGTGGCGATGAGCAGTTCTTC
TRBJ1-4 | NA | TRBV4-3 | NA | CASSQDRGEKLFF | TGCGCCAGCAGCCAAGATAGGGGGGAAAAACTGTTTTTT
TRBJ2-4 | NA | TRBV11-2 | NA | CASSQYDSGMAKNIQYF | TGTGCCAGCAGCCAATATGACTCGGGGATGGCCAAAAACATTCAGTACTTC
TRBJ2-7 | NA | TRBV6-1 | NA | CARGYYWCEQYF | NA
TRBJ2-3 | NA | TRBV6-5 | NA | CASSYSAGYTDTQYF | TGTGCCAGCAGTTACTCTGCGGGATACACAGATACGCAGTATTTT
TRBJ2-3 | TRBD2 | TRBV15 | NA | CATSGEGQPDTQYF | TGTGCCACCAGCGGGGAGGGCCAGCCAGATACGCAGTATTTT
TRBJ1-3 | NA | TRBV29-1 | NA | CSETQGGNTIYF | TGCAGCGAAACCCAGGGTGGAAACACCATATATTTT
TRBJ2-7 | NA | TRBV10-3 | NA | CAIMSGDSVPYEQYF | TGTGCCATCATGAGTGGGGACTCGGTTCCCTACGAGCAGTACTTC
TRBJ1-1 | TRBD1 | TRBV9 | NA | CASSGGTGGYTEAFF | TGTGCCAGCAGCGGAGGGACAGGGGGTTACACTGAAGCTTTCTTT
TRBJ2-7 | NA | TRBV29-1 | NA | CSVETGTQGYEQYF | TGCAGCGTTGAGACCGGGACCCAGGGGTACGAGCAGTACTTC
TRBJ1-1 | NA | TRBV29-1 | NA | CSVGYTEAFF | TGCAGCGTTGGCTACACTGAAGCTTTCTTT
TRBJ2-1 | TRBD2 | TRBV27 | NA | CASNPGLASEQFF | TGTGCCAGCAATCCTGGACTAGCGAGTGAGCAGTTCTTC
TRBJ1-1 | NA | TRBV4-2 | NA | CASSYPLDTEAFF | TGTGCCAGCAGCTACCCCCTCGACACTGAAGCTTTCTTT
TRBJ1-2 | NA | TRBV28 | NA | CASDGRGRRYGYTF | TGTGCCAGCGACGGCCGGGGCAGGCGCTATGGCTACACCTTC
TRBJ2-2 | NA | TRBV14 | NA | CASSHSQRDTGELFF | TGTGCCAGCAGCCACTCACAGCGGGACACCGGGGAGCTGTTTTTT
TRBJ2-3 | NA | TRBV27 | NA | CASSSLGGADTQYF | TGTGCCAGCAGTAGTCTAGGGGGAGCAGATACGCAGTATTTT
TRBJ2-1 | NA | TRBV15 | NA | CATSQSANEQFF | TGTGCCACCAGCCAATCGGCCAATGAGCAGTTCTTC
TRBJ2-2 | NA | TRBV11-2 | NA | CASSFGTPPTGELFF | TGTGCCAGCAGCTTTGGGACACCACCAACCGGGGAGCTGTTTTTT
TRBJ1-2 | NA | TRBV6-6 | NA | CASSGTGGIKGYTF | TGTGCCAGCAGTGGCACCGGGGGCATAAAGGGCTACACCTTC
TRBJ2-3 | TRBD2 | TRBV14 | once | CASRQPTAPAQLTSGTDTQYF | TGTGCCAGCAGACAACCGACGGCCCCGGCTCAACTGACTAGCGGCACAGATACGCAGTATTTT
TRBJ2-5 | TRBD2 | TRBV6-1 | once | CASSVGGRAGETQYF | TGTGCCAGCAGTGTGGGCGGGAGGGCAGGTGAGACCCAGTACTTC
TRBJ1-2 | TRBD1 | TRBV27 | NA | CASSFRQGHGYTF | TGTGCCAGCAGTTTCCGACAGGGCCATGGCTACACCTTC
TRBJ1-2 | NA | TRBV18 | NA | CASSPGEGFGYGYTF | TGTGCCAGCTCACCAGGCGAGGGATTCGGCTATGGCTACACCTTC
TRBJ1-2 | NA | TRBV19 | NA | CASSTTANYGYTF | TGTGCCAGTAGTACGACAGCTAACTATGGCTACACCTTC
TRBJ2-1 | TRBD2 | TRBV27 | few | CASRRGSSYNEQFF | TGTGCCAGCAGGCGGGGGAGCTCCTACAATGAGCAGTTCTTC
TRBJ2-5 | TRBD2 | TRBV11-2 | NA | CASSPKLAEQETQYF | TGTGCCAGCAGCCCAAAACTAGCGGAACAAGAGACCCAGTACTTC
TRBJ2-7 | TRBD2 | TRBV4-3 | NA | CASSQDFTSGYYEQYF | TGCGCCAGCAGCCAAGATTTCACTAGCGGGTACTACGAGCAGTACTTC